The subject of this entry is one TCR beta chain. In its sample, this clone was seen a few times. Its antigen remains undetermined. Per-base quality was not reported, and no clone a single base away is much larger than it. In Seattle, one collaborating source enrolled patients while the infection was active and tracked those patients longitudinally over the course of disease. Each collaborating institution followed its own protocols to collect whole blood in K2EDTA tubes. Collaborator samples were shipped for TCRbeta analysis as frozen whole blood, isolated PBMCs, or DNA extracted from either sample type. The entry originates in a study of blood T cell repertoires in COVID-19 (TCRdb year 2020). With respect to the entire study: The collaborator samples originated in the United States, Italy and Spain and spanned the acute and convalescent phases of COVID-19. Deeply sampled blood TCRbeta repertoires from subjects exposed to, actively infected with, or recovered from COVID-19 were included in the dataset. A de-identified subject ID, COVID-19 status, age in years and sex were almost always included in the sample metadata. The samples were drawn from two sources: the first 160 participants of the ongoing ImmuneRACE study, and approximately 1,300 subjects contributed by 6 global collaborators. The material from the prospective study consisted of cDNA or gDNA derived from T cells, B-cell-depleted T cells, or PBMCs. Where HLA class I and class II types were available, the types were taken from metadata supplied by the sample provider, not from assay-based typing. The repertoires were made available in a free public database intended to serve as a resource for research on the immune response to SARS-CoV-2.

Overall study outcomes, separate from this receptor: The quantity of clinical and demographic metadata differed by source and by participant and was supplied without curation.

TCRbeta CDR3 regions were amplified from genomic DNA using the immunoSEQ Assay, a bias-controlled multiplex PCR. The source study handled its data this way. Within the assay, amplification of reference gene primers was used to estimate how many nucleated cells each sample contained. To quantify the absolute abundance of each unique TCRbeta CDR3 rearrangement, sequence reads were collapsed and filtered. For each sample, productive Simpson clonality was calculated by taking the square root of Simpson's diversity index across productive rearrangements. The table was pulled from immuneACCESS by TCRdb, which kept in-frame rearrangements only. Such tables lose some clones; where checked, under half of the loss comes from unresolved V genes, and the rest has no known cause. Clonal size and the V and J genes are those of that table, whereas D and trimming came from the DNA. Within this sample are some 64,000 clones, with roughly 84% of them counted one time only. Clones ranked in the top ten supply more than 15% of the sample.

Reading from cysteine to phenylalanine, the CDR3 counts 14 amino acids. Just CDR3 DNA is preserved here, 42 bases in frame from base 1. Trimming takes 3 bases off V and 6 bases off J; junction bases not matched to a gene: 3. The germline V gene provides CDR1 MNHEY and CDR2 SVGAGI. The sequence links TRBV6-5 to TRBJ2-1; 9 middle bases align to TRBD2. This TCR derives from a man aged 55 to 70 with COVID-19, enrolled during active disease. The specimen was peripheral blood. Here the CDR3 is given as CASSYAGGGNEQFF. The DNA reads TGTGCCAGCAGTTATGCGGGAGGGGGCAATGAGCAGTTCTTC.